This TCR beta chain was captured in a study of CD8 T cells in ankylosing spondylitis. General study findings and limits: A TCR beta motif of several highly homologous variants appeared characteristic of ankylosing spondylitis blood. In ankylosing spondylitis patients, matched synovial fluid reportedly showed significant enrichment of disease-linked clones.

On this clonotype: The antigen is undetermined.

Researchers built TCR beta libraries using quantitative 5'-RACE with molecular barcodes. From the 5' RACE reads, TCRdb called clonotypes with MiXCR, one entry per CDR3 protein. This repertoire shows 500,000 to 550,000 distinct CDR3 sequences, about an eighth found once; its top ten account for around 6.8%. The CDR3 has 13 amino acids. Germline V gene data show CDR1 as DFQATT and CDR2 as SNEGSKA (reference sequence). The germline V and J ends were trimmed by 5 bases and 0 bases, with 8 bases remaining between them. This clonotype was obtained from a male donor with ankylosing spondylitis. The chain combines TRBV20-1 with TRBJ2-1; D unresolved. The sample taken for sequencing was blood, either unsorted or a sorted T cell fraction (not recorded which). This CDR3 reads CSAPPSSYNEQFF. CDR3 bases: TGCAGTGCTCCTCCCAGCTCCTACAATGAGCAGTTCTTC.